The 21 T cell receptor beta chains below come from one sample, sequenced in a study of identical twins. Using its own MiXCR run on the 5' RACE reads, TCRdb lists one record per CDR3 protein. This sample has about 530,000 distinct CDR3 sequences; 13% to 15% occur once, and the top ten carry about 0.47%. These same data were also listed under a study on yellow fever vaccine responses in identical twins.

The material sequenced was CD4+ T cells sorted from blood. Receptors originate from a woman aged 18-30 years in good health.

The V gene is TRBV6-2 or TRBV6-3, the J gene TRBJ2-7; 11 bases are a match to TRBD2. CDR3 length equals 15 residues. Trimming at V came to 5 bases and at J to 1 base, leaving 4 bases not matched to a gene. The germline gives CDR1 MNHEY, CDR2 SVGEGT. CDR3 DNA: TGTGCCAGCAGTGTTACTAGCGGGAGTTCCTACGAGCAGTACTTC. Translating it yields CASSVTSGSSYEQYF.

This clonotype was found many times. The chain employs TRBV5-1 and TRBJ2-1; possibly TRBD1 or TRBD2 for D (5 bases each). CDR1 and CDR2 from the germline V gene are SGHRS and YFSETQ. The length of the CDR3 is 15 residues. V was shortened by 4 bases and J by 4 bases, with 15 bases between the two germline ends. The CDR3 loop is CASSAGTTVYNEQFF. For the CDR3, the DNA is TGCGCCAGCAGCGCCGGGACCACCGTTTACAATGAGCAGTTCTTC.

This chain joins TRBV2 and TRBJ2-7, with D possibly matching TRBD1 (6 bases). Trimming pared 6 bases from V and 2 bases from J, leaving 11 bases between. The CDR3 loop spans 13 amino acids. CDR1 and CDR2 (germline): SNHLY, FYNNEI. CDR3 in amino acids: CASSRDTAYEQYV. The CDR3 region has the DNA TGTGCCAGCAGCAGGGACACCGCCTACGAGCAGTACGTC.

The V gene is TRBV20-1, the J gene TRBJ2-2; 9 bases fit TRBD2. J gave up 1 base and V 5 bases, and 2 bases lay outside the gene matches. The CDR3 is made up of 14 amino acids. Germline loops: CDR1 DFQATT, CDR2 SNEGSKA (reference sequence). CDR3 DNA: TGCAGTGCTGGGACTAGCCAGAACACCGGGGAGCTGTTTTTT. This translates into CSAGTSQNTGELFF.

The sample holds a few counts of this clonotype. The chain carries TRBV7-2 and TRBJ2-1; D is unresolved. Germline lookup yields CDR1 SGHTA and CDR2 FQGNSA. This CDR3 has 16 residues. Trimming took 3 bases from V and 9 from J, leaving 21 bases between them. This chain's CDR3 is CASSFPSDVNRVEQFF. The CDR3 DNA reads TGTGCCAGCAGCTTCCCCAGCGATGTCAATCGCGTTGAGCAGTTCTTC. The complete variable domain, with remaining parts taken from reference TRBV7-2 and TRBJ2-1, reads GAGVSQSPSNKVTEKGKDVELRCDPISGHTALYWYRQSLGQGLEFLIYFQGNSAPDKSGLPSDRFSAERTGGSVSTLTIQRTQQEDSAVYLCASSFPSDVNRVEQFFGPGTRLTVL.

This clonotype was detected only a few times. CDR3 region: CASRQGAETQYF. CDR3 coding DNA: TGTGCCTCCCGACAGGGGGCCGAGACCCAGTACTTC. The rearrangement joins TRBV28 to TRBJ2-5; TRBD1 matches 10 bases. Germline lookup yields CDR1 MDHEN and CDR2 SYDVKM. The J segment lost 5 bases and the V segment lost 11 bases, leaving 5 bases of the junction unmatched. The CDR3 loop spans 12 amino acids.

This clonotype has only a few counts. This chain connects TRBV5-1 to TRBJ1-1; 7 nucleotides agree with TRBD1. V shed 3 bases and J 4 bases; nucleotides not matched to a gene: 6. Germline V gene lookup returns CDR1 SGHRS and CDR2 YFSETQ. The CDR3 runs 14 residues. Here the CDR3 DNA reads TGCGCCAGCAGCTCTGATCAGGGGGTCACTGAAGCTTTCTTT. This codes for CASSSDQGVTEAFF.

The rearrangement uses TRBV28 and TRBJ2-7; no clear D gene. Trimming shortened V by 7 bases and J by 2 bases, and 6 bases separated the two germline ends. Germline assignment: CDR1 MDHEN and CDR2 SYDVKM. This CDR3 has 11 residues. The CDR3 sequence is CASMSTYEQYF. The CDR3 DNA is TGTGCCAGCATGTCCACCTACGAGCAGTACTTC.

This clonotype was counted only a few times. The chain joins TRBV15 to TRBJ1-5; tentative D call: TRBD1 (5 bases). The germline V gene encodes CDR1 LNHNV and CDR2 YYDKDF (reference sequence). The CDR3 consists of 15 residues. V gave up 3 bases and J gave up 5 bases, with 14 bases separating them. The CDR3 DNA follows: TGTGCCACCAGCAGGGGACCCGAAGCACATCAGCCCCAGCATTTT. Translation gives CATSRGPEAHQPQHF.

The rearrangement links TRBV6-9 to TRBJ2-3; 8 positions agree with TRBD2. The CDR3 runs to 16 residues. Germline loops: CDR1 MNHGY, CDR2 SVAAGI. The V and J ends lost 7 bases and 0 bases, in that order; junction bases with no gene match: 9. CDR3 in amino acids: CASIQRGPSSTDTQYF. CDR3 in DNA: TGTGCCAGCATCCAGCGGGGGCCAAGTAGCACAGATACGCAGTATTTT.

This clonotype was counted a few times. Relative to the germline gene, one junction end is altered; a read error may explain this. The chain is built from TRBV4-1 and TRBJ2-1; 11 bases line up with TRBD2. CDR3 length equals 17 residues. Looked up from germline, CDR1 is MGHRA and CDR2 is YSYEKL. CDR3 loop: CASSQRGIGLAGNEQFF. The CDR3 DNA reads TGCGCCAGCAGCCAAAGGGGGATAGGACTAGCGGGCAATGAGCAGTTTTTC.

V usage is TRBV20-1 and J usage is TRBJ2-1; possibly TRBD1 for D (5 bases). Trimming left V 6 bases short and J 4 bases short, with 22 bases between. CDR1 is DFQATT, CDR2 SNEGSKA, per germline (reference sequence). The CDR3 is 16 amino acids. The CDR3 nucleotides read TGCAGTGCCTCAGGGCAGGCTCGACGGTGGTACAATGAGCAGTTCTTC. This encodes CSASGQARRWYNEQFF.

The CDR3: CASSLAGSGRVVQETQYF. The CDR3 DNA is TGTGCCAGCAGCTTAGCAGGATCGGGCAGGGTTGTCCAAGAGACCCAGTACTTC. This chain uses TRBV11-1 with TRBJ2-5, with a weak D call TRBD1 (5 bases). The germline CDR1 and CDR2 sequences are SGHAT and FQDESV (reference sequence). The CDR3 consists of 18 residues. V was trimmed by 0 bases and J by 1 base, leaving 18 bases between them.

This chain joins TRBV28 and TRBJ1-2, with 8 bases lining up with TRBD1. V dropped 6 bases and J dropped 7; count of bases not matched to a gene: 7. CDR1 is MDHEN and CDR2 is SYDVKM in the germline V gene. This CDR3 is 13 amino acids long. In nucleotides, the CDR3 is TGTGCCAGCAGAGTGACAGGGGCCGCTGGCTACACCTTC. Its protein product is CASRVTGAAGYTF.

There are a few counts of this clonotype. The chain has TRBV7-9 and TRBJ2-3; 7 bases agree with TRBD1. The CDR3 runs to 14 residues. Germline V gene data show CDR1 as SEHNR and CDR2 as FQNEAQ (reference sequence). The ends lost 11 bases at V and 1 base at J; junction bases unmatched: 9. The CDR3 protein is CASARQGGTDTQYF. Here the CDR3 DNA reads TGTGCCTCGGCCCGACAGGGAGGCACAGATACGCAGTATTTT.

This sequence joins TRBV12-3 or TRBV12-4 and TRBJ2-6; 8 bases are a match to TRBD2. This CDR3 is 18 amino acids long. Unmatched junction bases numbered 10, after V lost 3 bases and J lost 3 bases. DNA for the CDR3: TGTGCCAGCAGTTTGACGAAGCGGGAGATATTTGGGGCCAACGTCCTGACTTTC. Translating gives CASSLTKREIFGANVLTF.

This clonotype showed up just a few times. The chain employs TRBV27 and TRBJ2-7; the match to TRBD1 covers 11 bases. V trimming: 5 bases; J trimming: 2 bases; junction bases outside the gene matches: 5. The germline gives CDR1 MNHEY, CDR2 SMNVEV (reference sequence). The CDR3 consists of 15 residues. The CDR3 spells CASSGTGGMTYEQYF. CDR3 in DNA: TGTGCCAGCAGTGGGACAGGGGGTATGACCTACGAGCAGTACTTC.

The gene calls are TRBV20-1 and TRBJ2-7, with no clear D. Looked up from germline, CDR1 is DFQATT and CDR2 is SNEGSKA (reference sequence). The V end was cut by 5 bases, the J end by 0 bases, with 14 bases between. This CDR3 is built from 14 residues. This CDR3 is CSALGRKTSYEQYV. The CDR3 DNA sequence: TGCAGTGCTTTAGGCCGCAAAACCTCCTACGAGCAGTACGTC.

The chain employs TRBV4-2 and TRBJ2-2; 10 bases fit TRBD2. The CDR3 is made up of 19 amino acids. V lost 0 bases and J lost 4; bases outside the gene matches: 11. Per the germline V gene, CDR1 is LGHNA and CDR2 is YNFKEQ. In DNA, the CDR3 is TGTGCCAGCAGCCAAGACCCCCCCTTAGCGGGAGGTTTCACCGGGGAGCTGTTTTTT. Amino acid sequence: CASSQDPPLAGGFTGELFF.

This clonotype was recorded at least ten times. The CDR3 region has the DNA TGTGCCAGCAGCGCCTCGGGAGGGATCAATCAGCCCCAGCATTTT. Translated: CASSASGGINQPQHF. The V gene is TRBV5-5, the J gene TRBJ1-5; D not resolved. The CDR3 spans 15 residues. CDR1 and CDR2 from the germline V gene are SGHKS and YYEKEE (reference sequence). V dropped 4 bases and J dropped 3 bases, with 14 bases sitting between them. The full variable domain, completed using reference TRBV5-5 and TRBJ1-5, is DAGVTQSPTHLIKTRGQQVTLRCSPISGHKSVSWYQQVLGQGPQFIFQYYEKEERGRGNFPDRFSARQFPNYSSELNVNALLLGDSALYLCASSASGGINQPQHFGDGTRLSIL.

The V gene is TRBV9, the J gene TRBJ2-3; D uncertain. Germline V gene data show CDR1 as SGDLS and CDR2 as YYNGEE. The CDR3 totals 15 residues. Deletions cut 2 bases from V and 0 bases from J, with 10 bases between. The CDR3: CASSVRLISTDTQYF. DNA for the CDR3: TGTGCCAGCAGCGTTAGGCTGATTAGCACAGATACGCAGTATTTT.